The rows below give T cell receptor beta chains drawn from one sample of a study of glioma-infiltrating T cells. Each CDR3 protein gets one entry after TCRdb re-called the multiplex PCR reads with MiXCR. The sample includes around 20,000 distinct CDR3 sequences, under 30% of them seen just once. Sequencing was carried out using glioma tissue, nonneoplastic brain tissue, or PBMCs (not recorded which). The source is a human donor with low-grade glioma or glioblastoma, undergoing nonglioma brain surgery, or in good health (not recorded which). Both conserved end residues are part of each CDR3. D genes are given only for firm matches. Clone size is stated in some rows and not others, as once, few, many or a class when expanded.

>TRBD2|TRBJ2-1|TRBV27|many
CASRTSGGTSYNEQFF
TGTGCCAGCAGGACTAGCGGGGGGACCTCCTACAATGAGCAGTTCTTC
>-|TRBJ1-2|TRBV4-3|few
CASSLRGESYGYTF
TGCGCCAGCAGCCTGAGGGGCGAATCCTATGGCTACACCTTC
>-|TRBJ2-3|TRBV11-1|-
CASSQDMSTDTQYF
TGTGCCAGCAGCCAAGATATGAGCACAGATACGCAGTATTTT
>-|TRBJ1-2|TRBV7-8|few
CASSLGGRRTGYTF
TGTGCCAGCAGCTTAGGCGGTAGGAGGACTGGCTACACCTTC
>TRBD1|TRBJ1-2|TRBV7-2|many
CARSLLQGAGGYTF
TGTGCCCGCAGCTTATTACAGGGGGCGGGGGGCTACACCTTC
>-|TRBJ2-3|TRBV7-3|many
CASSSTQGQRDTQYF
TGTGCCAGCAGCTCAACCCAGGGTCAAAGAGATACGCAGTATTTT
>-|TRBJ1-1|TRBV30|-
CAWSVRGPEAFF
TGTGCCTGGAGTGTACGAGGACCTGAAGCTTTCTTT
>TRBD2|TRBJ2-7|TRBV4-1|-
CASSQGVTSGSYEQYF
TGCGCCAGCAGCCAAGGGGTCACTAGCGGTTCCTACGAGCAGTACTTC
>-|TRBJ1-4|TRBV20-1|many
CSASRAANEKLFF
TGCAGTGCTAGCAGGGCGGCTAATGAAAAACTGTTTTTT
>-|TRBJ2-7|TRBV27|medium-sized
CASRRGSTENYEQYF
TGTGCCAGCCGTCGGGGGTCGACCGAAAACTACGAGCAGTACTTC
>TRBD1|TRBJ1-5|TRBV7-3|many
CASSPRGAGQPQHF
TGTGCCAGCAGCCCCAGGGGGGCGGGTCAGCCCCAGCATTTT
>-|TRBJ2-3|TRBV12-3/TRBV12-4|many
CASSRSGGPADTQYF
TGTGCCAGCAGTAGGTCAGGGGGGCCGGCAGATACGCAGTATTTT
>TRBD1|TRBJ1-5|TRBV27|-
CASSTRQGKHQHF
TGTGCCAGCAGCACTCGACAGGGTAAACACCAGCATTTT
>-|TRBJ2-6|TRBV27|-
CASGMRSGANVLTF
TGTGCCAGCGGGATGCGCTCTGGGGCCAACGTCCTGACTTTC
>-|TRBJ2-3|TRBV7-9|-
CASSLERGGTLADTQYF
TGTGCCAGCAGCTTAGAAAGGGGGGGCACCTTGGCAGATACGCAGTATTTT
>TRBD1|TRBJ1-6|TRBV20-1|-
CSATVTGGTPSPLNF
TGCAGTGCTACTGTAACAGGGGGCACTCCCTCACCTCTCAACTTT
>-|TRBJ1-1|TRBV28|many
CASSLPGTEAFF
TGTGCCAGCAGTTTACCGGGGACTGAAGCTTTCTTT
>-|TRBJ2-1|TRBV12-3/TRBV12-4|few
CASNPGFSYNEQFF
TGTGCCAGCAACCCCGGGTTTTCCTACAATGAGCAGTTCTTC
>-|TRBJ1-4|TRBV4-3|few
CASSQDRRLTNEKLFF
TGCGCCAGCAGCCAAGACCGGCGATTAACTAATGAAAAACTGTTTTTT
>TRBD2|TRBJ2-1|TRBV5-6|few
CASSFLGAGGYNEQFF
TGTGCCAGCAGCTTTCTTGGAGCGGGGGGTTACAATGAGCAGTTCTTC
>TRBD2|TRBJ2-1|TRBV27|-
CASSFSGGAYNEQLF
TGTGCCAGCAGTTTTAGCGGGGGGGCTTACAATGAGCAGTTGTTC
>-|TRBJ2-2|TRBV19|many
CASSTGVNTGELFF
TGTGCCAGTAGTACGGGAGTGAACACCGGGGAGCTGTTTTTT
>-|TRBJ1-2|TRBV19|-
CASSIPWNYGYTF
TGTGCCAGTAGTATACCGTGGAACTATGGCTACACCTTC
>TRBD1|TRBJ1-5|TRBV6-1|many
CASSSRDSSYSNQPQHF
TGTGCCAGCAGTTCCCGGGACAGTTCTTATAGCAATCAGCCCCAGCATTTT
>-|TRBJ1-5|TRBV29-1|-
CSVSGRNSNQPQHF
TGCAGCGTGTCGGGACGAAATAGCAATCAGCCCCAGCATTTT
>TRBD2|TRBJ2-3|TRBV7-6|many
CASSPRLAGGGNTQYF
TGTGCCAGCAGCCCCCGACTAGCGGGTGGCGGGAATACGCAGTATTTT
>TRBD2|TRBJ2-1|TRBV3-1|many
CASSSTSGGVSSYNEQFF
TGTGCCAGCAGTTCTACTAGCGGGGGCGTTAGTTCCTACAATGAGCAGTTCTTC
>-|TRBJ2-7|TRBV14|few
CASSQWNRDYEQYF
TGTGCCAGCAGCCAATGGAACAGAGACTACGAGCAGTACTTC
>-|TRBJ2-1|TRBV6-6|many
CASSYSTAEQFF
TGTGCCAGCAGTTACTCGACCGCTGAGCAGTTCTTC
>-|TRBJ2-2|TRBV4-3|-
CASSQGGISDPGELFF
TGCGCCAGCAGCCAAGGGGGGATCTCAGATCCGGGGGAGCTGTTTTTT
>-|TRBJ2-3|TRBV7-9|few
CASSLVRRGPTDTQYF
TGTGCCAGCAGCTTAGTAAGGCGGGGCCCCACAGATACGCAGTATTTT
>-|TRBJ1-5|TRBV20-1|many
CSASATYSNQPQHF
TGCAGTGCGTCAGCTACCTATAGCAATCAGCCCCAGCATTTT
>-|TRBJ2-1|TRBV19|-
CASGTEQFF
TGTGCCAGTGGTACTGAGCAGTTCTTC
>-|TRBJ2-5|TRBV20-1|many
CSAVKGQETQYF
TGCAGTGCTGTCAAGGGTCAGGAGACCCAGTACTTC
>TRBD1|TRBJ1-2|TRBV7-2|many
CASSNYLPGQEF
TGTGCCAGCAGCAACTACCTGCCGGGACAGGAGTTC
>-|TRBJ2-1|TRBV7-2|many
CASSLGRGDYNEQFF
TGTGCCAGCAGCTTAGGCAGGGGGGACTACAATGAGCAGTTCTTC
>-|TRBJ2-2|TRBV6-1|many
CASSEQGRGTGELFF
TGTGCCAGCAGTGAACAGGGAAGGGGAACCGGGGAGCTGTTTTTT
>TRBD1|TRBJ1-1|TRBV3-1|-
CASSRPGQGRTEAFF
TGTGCCAGCAGCCGCCCGGGACAGGGTCGCACTGAAGCTTTCTTT
>TRBD1|TRBJ2-7|TRBV7-2|-
CASSQTGTGLYEHYF
TGTGCCAGCAGCCAAACCGGGACAGGGTTATACGAGCATTACTTC
>-|TRBJ2-2|TRBV12-3/TRBV12-4|-
CASSRDAPNTGELFF
TGTGCCAGCAGTCGGGACGCCCCGAACACCGGGGAGCTGTTTTTT
>TRBD2|TRBJ2-7|TRBV19|-
CASSIKPGGYEQYF
TGTGCCAGTAGTATCAAACCGGGGGGCTACGAGCAGTACTTC
>TRBD1|TRBJ1-1|TRBV19|-
CASQRQGFNTKAFF
TGTGCCAGCCAACGACAGGGTTTTAACACTAAAGCTTTCTTT
>TRBD2|TRBJ2-5|TRBV6-1|few
CASKAGGKQETQYF
TGTGCCAGCAAAGCGGGGGGGAAACAAGAGACCCAGTACTTC
>-|TRBJ1-5|TRBV28|-
CATTRGGDQTQHF
TGTGCCACCACTCGGGGAGGCGATCAGACCCAGCATTTT
>-|TRBJ1-1|TRBV14|-
CASSQGQNMNTEASF
TGTGCCAGCAGCCAAGGACAGAATATGAACACTGAAGCTTCCTTT
>-|TRBJ1-4|TRBV28|-
CASTRAGGNEKLFF
TGTGCCAGCACCAGGGCTGGGGGTAATGAAAAACTGTTTTTT
>TRBD1|TRBJ1-2|TRBV2|many
CASRIGGSSYGYTF
TGTGCCAGCAGGATAGGGGGCTCGAGCTATGGCTACACCTTC
>TRBD1|TRBJ1-2|TRBV14|few
CASSPRQGYYGYTF
TGTGCCAGCAGCCCGCGACAGGGGTACTATGGCTACACCTTC
>TRBD2|TRBJ2-1|TRBV12-3/TRBV12-4|few
CASRIGLAVNEQFF
TGTGCCAGCAGGATAGGACTAGCGGTGAATGAGCAGTTCTTC
>-|TRBJ2-3|TRBV6-1|medium-sized
CASTPGLDTQYF
TGTGCCAGCACCCCAGGTCTCGATACGCAGTATTTT
>-|TRBJ2-1|TRBV20-1|many
CSARRGSSSYNEQFF
TGCAGTGCTAGGAGGGGCTCGAGCTCCTACAATGAGCAGTTCTTC